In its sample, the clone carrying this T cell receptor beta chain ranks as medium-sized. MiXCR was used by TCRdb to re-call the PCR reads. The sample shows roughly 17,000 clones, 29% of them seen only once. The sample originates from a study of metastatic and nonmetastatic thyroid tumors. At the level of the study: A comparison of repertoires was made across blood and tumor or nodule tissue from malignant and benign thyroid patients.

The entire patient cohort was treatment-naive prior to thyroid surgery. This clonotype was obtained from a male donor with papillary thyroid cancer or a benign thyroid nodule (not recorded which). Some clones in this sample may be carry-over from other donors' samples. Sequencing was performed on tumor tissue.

CDR3 sequence: CASSDEVAGVNEQFF. CDR3 nucleotide sequence: TGTGCCAGCAGTGATGAGGTAGCGGGGGTTAATGAGCAGTTCTTC. This chain links TRBV6-4 with TRBJ2-1, with TRBD2 matching over 9 bases. The germline V gene encodes CDR1 MRHNA and CDR2 SNTAGT. This CDR3 has 15 amino acids. J gave up 7 bases and V 3 bases, and 7 bases lay outside the gene matches.